This T cell receptor (beta chain) comes out of a study of PD-1 blockade in classical Hodgkin lymphoma. Study observations and caveats: Complete responders' baseline diversity resembled that of newly diagnosed patients. There was a significant rise in CD4+ TCR diversity by C4D1, with no such rise for CD8+. Patients who began taking nivolumab under 1 year after ASCT were left out. With respect to the repertoire differences, their causes, possibly disease activity or prior therapy, remain undefined.

The germline CDR1 and CDR2 sequences are SGHAT and FQNNGV. This CDR3 has 15 residues. Trimming stripped 5 bases from V and 7 bases from J, with 17 bases between. Every one of the patients relapsed after autologous stem cell transplantation (brentuximab vedotin exposure was variable). By magnetic negative selection, CD8+ T cells were isolated from the thawed PBMCs. Assay: immunoSEQ multiplex PCR; the TCRdb copy retains only in-frame clones and omits some. The repertoire holds about 27,000 clones, roughly 88% seen once, with 6.5% to 7.5% in the top ten. Note on this clone: The antigen remains unidentified.

This receptor was obtained from a human donor with classical Hodgkin lymphoma. Material: CD8+ T cells from blood, obtained at baseline. V and J are TRBV11-2 and TRBJ1-4; weak D call: TRBD1 (6 bases). CDR3 residues: CASSPSRGVGEKLFF. Here the CDR3 DNA reads TGTGCCAGCAGCCCCTCCAGGGGAGTGGGTGAAAAACTGTTTTTT.